These 2 T cell receptor beta chains share one sample of origin, sequenced in a study of identical twins. TCRdb reprocessed the 5' RACE reads via MiXCR and lists one record per CDR3 protein. Of hundreds of thousands of distinct CDR3 sequences listed, 6.1% were seen once; the top ten hold approximately 2%. The sample consisted of naive T cells sorted from blood. The receptors were gathered from a man between 18 and 35 years old in good health.

This clonotype came up many times. The chain is built from TRBV29-1 and TRBJ2-1; the match to TRBD2 covers 8 bases. The germline V gene has CDR1 SQVTM and CDR2 ANQGSEA. V was pared by 1 base and J by 7 bases, with 6 bases of the junction left unmatched. The CDR3 length is 14 residues. In DNA form, the CDR3 reads TGCAGCGTTGAAGCAAGACTAGCGTCAAATGAGCAGTTCTTC. It specifies CSVEARLASNEQFF.

This clonotype was seen only a few times. This chain connects TRBV5-1 to TRBJ2-1; TRBD2 aligns across 11 bases. The CDR3 totals 15 residues. V was pared by 6 bases and J by 6 bases, with 8 bases of the junction left unmatched. Germline assignment: CDR1 SGHRS and CDR2 YFSETQ. CDR3 in DNA: TGCGCCAGCATGGGACTAGCGGCCCTGGGCAATGAGCAGTTCTTC. Translation gives CASMGLAALGNEQFF.